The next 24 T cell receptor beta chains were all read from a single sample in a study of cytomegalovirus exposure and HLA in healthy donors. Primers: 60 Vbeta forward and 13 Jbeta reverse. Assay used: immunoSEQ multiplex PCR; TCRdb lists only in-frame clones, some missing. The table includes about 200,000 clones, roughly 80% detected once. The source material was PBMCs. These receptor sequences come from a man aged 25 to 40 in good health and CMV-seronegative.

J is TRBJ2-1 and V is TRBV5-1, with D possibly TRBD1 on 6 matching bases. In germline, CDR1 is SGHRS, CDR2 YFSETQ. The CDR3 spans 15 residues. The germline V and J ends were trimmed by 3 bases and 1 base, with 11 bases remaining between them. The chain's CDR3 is CASSSRGTSYNEQFF. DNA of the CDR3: TGCGCCAGCAGCTCGAGGGGGACATCCTACAATGAGCAGTTCTTC.

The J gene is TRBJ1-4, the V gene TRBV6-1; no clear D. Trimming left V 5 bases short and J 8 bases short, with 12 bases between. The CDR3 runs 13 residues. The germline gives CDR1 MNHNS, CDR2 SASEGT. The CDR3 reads CASSLDTVEKLFF. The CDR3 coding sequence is TGTGCCAGCAGTTTAGACACCGTCGAAAAACTGTTTTTT.

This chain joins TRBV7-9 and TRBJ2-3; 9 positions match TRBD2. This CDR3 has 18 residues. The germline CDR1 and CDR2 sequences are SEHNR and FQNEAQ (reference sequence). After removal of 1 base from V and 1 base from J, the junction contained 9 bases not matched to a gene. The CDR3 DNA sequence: TGTGCCAGCAGCTTAGGCCGACGGCGGGGGGGCCGCACAGATACGCAGTATTTT. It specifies CASSLGRRRGGRTDTQYF.

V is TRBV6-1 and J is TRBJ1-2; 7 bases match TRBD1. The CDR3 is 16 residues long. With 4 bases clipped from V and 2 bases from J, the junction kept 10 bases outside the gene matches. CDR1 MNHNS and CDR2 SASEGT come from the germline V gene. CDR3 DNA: TGTGCCAGCAGTGGGGGGACAGTCCCCGGGAACTATGGCTACACCTTC. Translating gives CASSGGTVPGNYGYTF.

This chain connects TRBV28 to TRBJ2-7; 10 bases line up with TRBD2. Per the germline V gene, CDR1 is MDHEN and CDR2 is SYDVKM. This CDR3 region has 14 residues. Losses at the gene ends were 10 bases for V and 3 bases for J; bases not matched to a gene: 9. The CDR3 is CATYPSGGYYEQYF. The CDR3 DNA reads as TGTGCCACCTACCCTAGCGGGGGATACTACGAGCAGTACTTC.

Here the CDR3 reads CASSFSSSVTQYF. The CDR3 DNA is TGTGCCAGCAGTTTTTCCTCTTCGGTAACGCAGTATTTT. J is TRBJ2-3 and V is TRBV27, with no clear D. CDR3 length equals 13 residues. CDR1 and CDR2 from the germline V gene are MNHEY and SMNVEV (reference sequence). Between the trimmed V and J ends, which lost 3 bases and 9 bases, there was a span of 13 bases.

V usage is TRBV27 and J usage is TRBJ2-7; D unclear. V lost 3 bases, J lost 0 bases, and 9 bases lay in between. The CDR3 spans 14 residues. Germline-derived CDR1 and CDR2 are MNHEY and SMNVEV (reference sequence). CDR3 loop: CASSFRQSSYEQYF. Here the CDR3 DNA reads TGTGCCAGCAGTTTTAGACAAAGCTCCTACGAGCAGTACTTC.

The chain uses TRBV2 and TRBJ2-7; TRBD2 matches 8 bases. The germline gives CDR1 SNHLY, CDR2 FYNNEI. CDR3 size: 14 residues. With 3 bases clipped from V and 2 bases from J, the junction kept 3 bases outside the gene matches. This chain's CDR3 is CASSEGGGTYEQYF. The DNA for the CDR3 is TGTGCCAGCAGTGAGGGCGGGGGGACCTACGAGCAGTACTTC.

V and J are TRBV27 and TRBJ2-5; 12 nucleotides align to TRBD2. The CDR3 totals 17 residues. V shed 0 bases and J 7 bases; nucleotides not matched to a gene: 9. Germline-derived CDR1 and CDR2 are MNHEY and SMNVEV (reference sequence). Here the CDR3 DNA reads TGTGCCAGCAGTTTATCCGGCCTAGCGGGGGGGGAGGGGACCCAGTACTTC. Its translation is CASSLSGLAGGEGTQYF.

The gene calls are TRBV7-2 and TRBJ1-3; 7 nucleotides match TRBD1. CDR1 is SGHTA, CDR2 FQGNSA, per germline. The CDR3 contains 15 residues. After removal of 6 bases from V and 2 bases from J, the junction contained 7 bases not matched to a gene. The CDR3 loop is CASRMDRSPGNTIYF. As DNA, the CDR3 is TGTGCCAGCAGAATGGACAGGTCCCCTGGAAACACCATATATTTT.

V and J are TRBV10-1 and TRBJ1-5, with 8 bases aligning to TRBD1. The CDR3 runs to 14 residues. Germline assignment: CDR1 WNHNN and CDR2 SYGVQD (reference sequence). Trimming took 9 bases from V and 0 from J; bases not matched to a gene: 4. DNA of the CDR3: TGCGCCAGGGAGACAGGGGATAGCAATCAGCCCCAGCATTTT. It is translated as CARETGDSNQPQHF.

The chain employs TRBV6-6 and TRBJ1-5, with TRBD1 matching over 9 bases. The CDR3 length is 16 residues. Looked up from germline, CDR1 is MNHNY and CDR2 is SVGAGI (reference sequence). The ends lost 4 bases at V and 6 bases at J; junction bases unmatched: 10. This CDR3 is CASSSLHRGPSQPQHF. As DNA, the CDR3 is TGTGCCAGCAGTTCTCTTCACAGGGGGCCTAGTCAGCCCCAGCATTTT.

CDR3 sequence: CASSLENGGYEQYF. The CDR3 DNA is TGTGCCAGCAGCTTAGAGAACGGCGGCTACGAGCAGTACTTC. This chain links TRBV11-2 with TRBJ2-7; D unclear. Germline CDR1 reads SGHAT; CDR2 reads FQNNGV. V was clipped by 0 bases and J by 3 bases, with 9 bases between them. This CDR3 region has 14 residues. The variable domain in full, completed from reference TRBV11-2 and TRBJ2-7, reads EAGVAQSPRYKIIEKRQSVAFWCNPISGHATLYWYQQILGQGPKLLIQFQNNGVVDDSQLPKDRFSAERLKGVDSTLKIQPAKLEDSAVYLCASSLENGGYEQYFGPGTRLTVT.

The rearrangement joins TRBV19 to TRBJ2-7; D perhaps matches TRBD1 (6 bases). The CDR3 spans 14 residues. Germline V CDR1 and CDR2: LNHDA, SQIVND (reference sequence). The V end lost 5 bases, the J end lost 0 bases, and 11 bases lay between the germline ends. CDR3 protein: CASSFRDNSYEQYF. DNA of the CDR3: TGTGCCAGTAGTTTCCGGGACAACTCCTACGAGCAGTACTTC.

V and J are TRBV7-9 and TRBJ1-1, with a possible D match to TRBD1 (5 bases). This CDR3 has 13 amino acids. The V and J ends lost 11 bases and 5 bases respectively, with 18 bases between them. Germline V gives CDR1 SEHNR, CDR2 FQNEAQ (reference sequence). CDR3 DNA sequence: TGTGCCTCGGGGGGGTCCCCCTCGACTGAAGCTTTCTTT. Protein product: CASGGSPSTEAFF.

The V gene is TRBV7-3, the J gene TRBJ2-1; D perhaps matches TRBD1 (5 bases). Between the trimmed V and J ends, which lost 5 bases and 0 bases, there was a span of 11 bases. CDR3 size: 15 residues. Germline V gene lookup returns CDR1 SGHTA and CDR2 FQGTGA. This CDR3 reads CASSLQESSYNEQFF. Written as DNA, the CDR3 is TGTGCCAGCAGCCTACAGGAAAGCTCCTACAATGAGCAGTTCTTC.

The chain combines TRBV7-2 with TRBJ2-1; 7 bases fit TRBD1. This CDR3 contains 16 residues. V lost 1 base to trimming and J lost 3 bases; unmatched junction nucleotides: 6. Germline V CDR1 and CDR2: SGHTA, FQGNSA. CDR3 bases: TGTGCCAGCAGCTTAGTCGGGACAGCAAACTACAATGAGCAGTTCTTC. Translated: CASSLVGTANYNEQFF.

In DNA form, the CDR3 reads TGTGCCAGCAGCGTAGTTAGCGGGGAGCTGTTTTTT. Translation: CASSVVSGELFF. The chain joins TRBV9 to TRBJ2-2; D is unclear. The V gene lost 0 bases and the J gene lost 7 bases, with 4 bases spanning the gap. Germline V gene data show CDR1 as SGDLS and CDR2 as YYNGEE. The CDR3 totals 12 residues.

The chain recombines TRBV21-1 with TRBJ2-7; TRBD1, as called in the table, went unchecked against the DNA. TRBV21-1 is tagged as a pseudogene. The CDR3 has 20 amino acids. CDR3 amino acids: CASSKDAPGQGLQLSYEQYF. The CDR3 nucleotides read TGTGCCAGCAGCAAAGACGCTCCGGGACAGGGGCTACAACTCTCCTACGAGCAGTACTTC.

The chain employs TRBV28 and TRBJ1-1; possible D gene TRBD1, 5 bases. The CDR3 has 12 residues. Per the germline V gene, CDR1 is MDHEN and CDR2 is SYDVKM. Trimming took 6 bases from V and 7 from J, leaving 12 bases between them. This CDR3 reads CASSRDRIEAFF. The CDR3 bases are TGTGCCAGCAGCAGGGATAGAATTGAAGCTTTCTTT.

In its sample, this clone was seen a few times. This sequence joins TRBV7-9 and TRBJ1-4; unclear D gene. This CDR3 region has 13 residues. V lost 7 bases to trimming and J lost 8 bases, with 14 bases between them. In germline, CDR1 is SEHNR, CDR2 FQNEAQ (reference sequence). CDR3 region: CASTPEGYEKLFF. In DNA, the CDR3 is TGTGCCAGCACGCCGGAGGGATACGAAAAACTGTTTTTT.

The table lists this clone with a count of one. The CDR3 nucleotides are TGTGCCAGCAGCCGACAGGGCTCTTTATCCGATACGCAGTATTTT. Its translation: CASSRQGSLSDTQYF. This chain links TRBV6-4 with TRBJ2-3, with TRBD1 identical over 7 bases. Losses at the gene ends were 6 bases for V and 6 bases for J; bases not matched to a gene: 12. The germline CDR1 and CDR2 sequences are MRHNA and SNTAGT. The CDR3 totals 15 residues.

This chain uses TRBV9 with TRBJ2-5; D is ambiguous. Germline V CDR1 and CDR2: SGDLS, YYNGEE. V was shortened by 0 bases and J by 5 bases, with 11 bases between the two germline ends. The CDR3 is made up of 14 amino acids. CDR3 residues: CASSVAGTPETQYF. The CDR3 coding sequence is TGTGCCAGCAGCGTAGCGGGTACTCCCGAGACCCAGTACTTC.

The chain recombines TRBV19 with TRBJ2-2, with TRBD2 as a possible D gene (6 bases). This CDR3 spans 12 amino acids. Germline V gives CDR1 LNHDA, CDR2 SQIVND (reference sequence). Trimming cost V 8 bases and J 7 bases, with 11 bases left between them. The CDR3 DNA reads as TGTGCCAGTGGGGAGGTTGGCGGGGAGCTGTTTTTT. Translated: CASGEVGGELFF.